This passage covers 25 T cell receptor beta chains from one sample sequenced in a study of OX40 agonist ivuxolimab in advanced cancers. Profiled with immunoSEQ multiplex PCR; TCRdb holds only in-frame clones, not every one. The sample carries about 53,000 clones, 70% to 85% recorded once. The sequenced sample was CD4+ or CD8+ T cells sorted from blood, obtained in a trial of the OX40 agonist ivuxolimab. The receptors shown here come from an adult with an advanced solid tumor such as melanoma, head and neck, liver or kidney cancer.

This clone has a handful of counts. The chain combines TRBV5-6 with TRBJ2-7; TRBD1 matches 9 bases. CDR1 is SGHDT and CDR2 is YYEEEE in the germline V gene. The junction had 4 bases not matched to a gene; V was cut back by 1 base and J by 5 bases. CDR3 size: 14 residues. The CDR3, as DNA: TGTGCCAGCAGCTTGAACAGGGGGCTCAACGAGCAGTACTTC. Protein product: CASSLNRGLNEQYF.

The chain uses TRBV4-3 and TRBJ2-1; no clear D gene. Germline V gene data show CDR1 as LGHNA and CDR2 as YSLEER. The CDR3 runs to 19 residues. Trimming removed 2 bases at V and 0 bases at J, with 20 bases between. CDR3 sequence reads: CASSQYFRRYPSSYNEQFF. DNA of the CDR3: TGCGCCAGCAGCCAATATTTCCGAAGATACCCCTCCTCCTACAATGAGCAGTTCTTC.

V and J are TRBV20-1 and TRBJ1-4, with a weak D call TRBD1 (5 bases). The CDR3 length is 11 residues. Looked up from germline, CDR1 is DFQATT and CDR2 is SNEGSKA (reference sequence). V was trimmed by 5 bases and J by 15 bases, leaving 16 bases between them. The CDR3 nucleotides read TGCAGTGCTCGAGGTCCGTGGGGGGTGTTTTTT. This codes for CSARGPWGVFF.

The chain is built from TRBV19 and TRBJ2-3, with a tentative D call TRBD2 (6 bases). Trimming cost V 2 bases and J 4 bases, with 13 bases left between them. There are 15 residues in the CDR3. The germline V gene encodes CDR1 LNHDA and CDR2 SQIVND (reference sequence). This CDR3 is CASSIRGGGADTQYF. As DNA, the CDR3 is TGTGCCAGTAGTATACGGGGAGGTGGGGCAGATACGCAGTATTTT.

The CDR3 protein is CASSLEYTGNTIYF. DNA of the CDR3: TGTGCCAGCAGCTTAGAATACACTGGAAACACCATATATTTT. J is TRBJ1-3 and V is TRBV7-2; D is undetermined. Germline lookup yields CDR1 SGHTA and CDR2 FQGNSA. This CDR3 region has 14 residues. Trimming took 1 base from V and 2 from J, leaving 6 bases between them.

The chain combines TRBV7-9 with TRBJ1-1; unclear D gene. CDR3 length equals 15 residues. Germline loops: CDR1 SEHNR, CDR2 FQNEAQ (reference sequence). V was shortened by 5 bases and J by 0 bases, with 13 bases between the two germline ends. CDR3 bases: TGTGCCAGCAGCCGATCGGGGAGCATGAACACTGAAGCTTTCTTT. Translated: CASSRSGSMNTEAFF.

V is TRBV6-6 and J is TRBJ1-1; TRBD1 aligns across 11 bases. Germline CDR1 and CDR2: MNHNY and SVGAGI (reference sequence). There are 14 residues in the CDR3. Germline trimming cut 8 bases from V and 6 bases from J; bases unmatched to any gene: 8. CDR3 sequence reads: CASDSGQGASEAFF. The CDR3 nucleotides are TGTGCCAGCGACTCTGGACAGGGGGCCTCTGAAGCTTTCTTT.

This rearrangement joins TRBV11-3 to TRBJ1-1, with 7 bases lining up with TRBD1. The CDR3 has 16 residues. The V gene's germline CDR1 is SGHNT and CDR2 YENEEA. With V trimmed by 0 bases and J by 6 bases, 10 bases remained unmatched. CDR3 sequence (DNA): TGTGCCAGCAGCTTAGAGGTTGGCAGGGGGAGGGCTGAAGCTTTCTTT. Translation gives CASSLEVGRGRAEAFF.

The DNA for the CDR3 is TGTGCCACGCAACCTCAGGACAGGGTCGGCTATGGCTACACCTTC. It translates to CATQPQDRVGYGYTF. This rearrangement joins TRBV19 to TRBJ1-2; TRBD1 matches 8 bases. The V gene end was trimmed by 10 bases and the J gene end by 4 bases; junction bases not matched to a gene: 14. The CDR3 covers 15 residues. Germline V gene sequence: CDR1 LNHDA, CDR2 SQIVND (reference sequence).

In DNA, the CDR3 is TGCGCCAGCAGCTCCGGACGGGGTCTAAATGAAAAACTGTTTTTT. Encoded protein: CASSSGRGLNEKLFF. V usage is TRBV5-1 and J usage is TRBJ1-4; D gene uncertain. The CDR3 runs 15 residues. The V gene lost 3 bases and the J gene lost 5 bases, with 14 bases spanning the gap. CDR1 and CDR2 (germline): SGHRS, YFSETQ.

Only a few counts were recorded for this clone. A junction boundary mismatches the germline segment, possibly from a read error. The chain carries TRBV6-1 and TRBJ1-5, with D unresolved. CDR3 length: 14 residues. From germline, CDR1 is MNHNS and CDR2 SASEGT. In nucleotides, the CDR3 is TGTGCCAGCCGTGATAAGTCACGAAATCAGCCCCAGCATTTT. It encodes CASRDKSRNQPQHF.

V gene TRBV11-3 combines with J gene TRBJ2-1; 11 positions agree with TRBD2. The CDR3 consists of 16 residues. Trimming at V came to 0 bases and at J to 4 bases, leaving 2 bases not matched to a gene. The V gene's germline CDR1 is SGHNT and CDR2 YENEEA. The CDR3 DNA reads TGTGCCAGCAGCTTAGAGGGGACTAGCGGATACAATGAGCAGTTCTTC. Amino acid sequence: CASSLEGTSGYNEQFF.

Regarding this clone: A much bigger clone sits one base away, suggesting this may be a read error. The chain has TRBV7-2 and TRBJ1-1; D is undetermined. Germline V gene lookup returns CDR1 SGHTA and CDR2 FQGNSA. The CDR3 is 13 amino acids. V was clipped by 3 bases and J by 1 base, with 6 bases between them. CDR3 loop: CASSFRGNTEAFF. The CDR3 DNA is TGTGCCAGCAGCTTTCGGGGGAACACTGAAGCTTTCTTT.

The chain links TRBV19 to TRBJ2-7; 8 positions match TRBD1. The trim removed 6 bases at V and 4 bases at J, leaving 8 bases unmatched. Germline CDR1 LNHDA, CDR2 SQIVND (reference sequence). The CDR3 is made up of 14 amino acids. This CDR3 is CASSKGTGEYEQYF. The CDR3 DNA follows: TGTGCCAGTAGCAAAGGGACAGGAGAATACGAGCAGTACTTC. The full variable domain, in which reference TRBV19 and TRBJ2-7 provide the parts outside the CDR3, is DGGITQSPKYLFRKEGQNVTLSCEQNLNHDAMYWYRQDPGQGLRLIYYSQIVNDFQKGDIAEGYSVSREKKESFPLTVTSAQKNPTAFYLCASSKGTGEYEQYFGPGTRLTVT.

The CDR3 DNA is TGTGCCAGTATCACCGGAGGAGGGAACTATGGCTACACCTTC. It translates to CASITGGGNYGYTF. The chain couples TRBV19 to TRBJ1-2; unclear D gene. The length of the CDR3 is 14 residues. Looked up from germline, CDR1 is LNHDA and CDR2 is SQIVND (reference sequence). The V end lost 7 bases, the J end lost 2 bases, and 14 bases lay between the germline ends.

The chain has TRBV5-1 and TRBJ2-7, with TRBD2 matching 7 bases. With V trimmed by 4 bases and J by 4 bases, 8 bases remained unmatched. Germline V lookup: CDR1 SGHRS, CDR2 YFSETQ. The CDR3 spans 14 residues. The CDR3 DNA reads as TGCGCCAGCAGCCCGGAGGGGAGGGGTTACGAGCAGTACTTC. As protein: CASSPEGRGYEQYF. Supplemented by reference TRBV5-1 and TRBJ2-7, the full variable domain reads KAGVTQTPRYLIKTRGQQVTLSCSPISGHRSVSWYQQTPGQGLQFLFEYFSETQRNKGNFPGRFSGRQFSNSRSEMNVSTLELGDSALYLCASSPEGRGYEQYFGPGTRLTVT.

The V gene is TRBV5-4, the J gene TRBJ2-5, with D perhaps TRBD1 or TRBD2 (6 bases each). Trimming cost V 6 bases and J 5 bases, with 14 bases left between them. This CDR3 has 13 amino acids. Germline lookup yields CDR1 SGHNT and CDR2 YYREEE (reference sequence). The CDR3 reads CASTRGVGETQYF. The CDR3 nucleotides read TGTGCCAGCACAAGGGGGGTCGGGGAGACCCAGTACTTC. Full variable domain (remainder filled in from reference TRBV5-4 and TRBJ2-5): ETGVTQSPTHLIKTRGQQVTLRCSSQSGHNTVSWYQQALGQGPQFIFQYYREEENGRGNFPPRFSGLQFPNYSSELNVNALELDDSALYLCASTRGVGETQYFGPGTRLLVL.

The chain combines TRBV10-1 with TRBJ1-1; D is uncertain. From germline, CDR1 is WNHNN and CDR2 SYGVQD (reference sequence). Between the trimmed V and J ends, which lost 3 bases and 0 bases, there was a span of 11 bases. This CDR3 comprises 15 residues. The CDR3 loop reads CASSDVPVMNTEAFF. The DNA for the CDR3 is TGCGCCAGCAGTGACGTTCCCGTGATGAACACTGAAGCTTTCTTT.

V is TRBV11-2 and J is TRBJ2-1; 7 bases are a match to TRBD1. CDR3 length: 15 residues. Germline lookup yields CDR1 SGHAT and CDR2 FQNNGV. J lost 6 bases, V lost 1 base, and 6 bases had no gene match. CDR3 amino acids: CASSLVAGGFNEQFF. CDR3 bases: TGTGCCAGCAGCTTAGTGGCAGGGGGTTTCAATGAGCAGTTCTTC. Full variable domain (missing parts from reference TRBV11-2 and TRBJ2-1): EAGVAQSPRYKIIEKRQSVAFWCNPISGHATLYWYQQILGQGPKLLIQFQNNGVVDDSQLPKDRFSAERLKGVDSTLKIQPAKLEDSAVYLCASSLVAGGFNEQFFGPGTRLTVL.

This clone was seen once. The chain is built from TRBV11-3 and TRBJ2-1; maybe TRBD2 (6 bases). Per the germline V gene, CDR1 is SGHNT and CDR2 is YENEEA. Deletions cut 3 bases from V and 7 bases from J, with 13 bases between. The CDR3 runs 14 residues. The CDR3, as DNA: TGTGCCAGCAGCTTTACACTAGCTTTGAATGAGCAGTTCTTC. Translating it yields CASSFTLALNEQFF.

This rearrangement joins TRBV5-6 to TRBJ1-1; no firm D call. This CDR3 has 12 amino acids. Trimming left V 7 bases short and J 4 bases short, with 11 bases between. Germline lookup yields CDR1 SGHDT and CDR2 YYEEEE. The CDR3 DNA is TGTGCCAGCCGTCGAAGTCCCACTGAAGCTTTCTTT. Protein sequence: CASRRSPTEAFF.

A remark on this clone: The same CDR3 also results from other DNA sequences found in this sample. CDR3 sequence: CASSQDRGQPQHF. The CDR3 region has the DNA TGCGCCAGCAGCCAAGATCGAGGTCAGCCCCAGCATTTT. The gene calls are TRBV4-3 and TRBJ1-5; D remains ambiguous. V lost 0 bases, J lost 6 bases, and 6 bases lay in between. CDR1 is LGHNA and CDR2 is YSLEER in the germline V gene. The CDR3 totals 13 residues.

The chain joins TRBV7-9 to TRBJ1-4, with TRBD1 matching over 8 bases. This CDR3 is built from 15 residues. In germline, CDR1 is SEHNR, CDR2 FQNEAQ (reference sequence). Trimming at V came to 3 bases and at J to 8 bases, leaving 8 bases not matched to a gene. The CDR3 bases are TGTGCCAGCAGCTTGGATCTACAGGGGGTAGAAAAACTGTTTTTT. Its protein product is CASSLDLQGVEKLFF. Full variable domain (outside the CDR3, taken from reference TRBV7-9 and TRBJ1-4): DTGVSQNPRHKITKRGQNVTFRCDPISEHNRLYWYRQTLGQGPEFLTYFQNEAQLEKSRLLSDRFSAERPKGSFSTLEIQRTEQGDSAMYLCASSLDLQGVEKLFFGSGTQLSVL.

The chain couples TRBV7-2 to TRBJ2-5; D gene unclear. The CDR3 is 13 amino acids. V shed 1 base and J shed 6 bases, with 9 bases lying between them. Per germline, CDR1 SGHTA and CDR2 FQGNSA. The CDR3 DNA follows: TGTGCCAGCAGCTTAGTAGCAGAGAAGACCCAGTACTTC. Translating it yields CASSLVAEKTQYF.

V gene TRBV25-1 combines with J gene TRBJ2-7; TRBD1 matches at 9 bases. The V gene's germline CDR1 is MGHDK and CDR2 SYGVNS. The CDR3 length is 15 residues. J lost 3 bases, V lost 2 bases, and 5 bases had no gene match. In nucleotides, the CDR3 is TGTGCCAGCAGTGAAGGAAACAGGGGGCTCTACGAGCAGTACTTC. It encodes CASSEGNRGLYEQYF.